The 18 T cell receptor beta chains listed next were all sequenced from one sample in a study of blood T cells in healthy people across ages. Combining a sample-barcoded 5' primer with a J-beta primer mix, a second PCR ran for roughly 7 to 12 cycles. TCRdb re-called the 5' RACE reads with MiXCR, one entry per CDR3 protein. The sample carries about 830,000 distinct CDR3 sequences, 60% to 80% recorded once. The sequenced sample consisted of blood. The origin of the receptors is a man aged 25 to 40 in good health.

The gene calls are TRBV6-5 and TRBJ2-5; 8 bases match TRBD1. The CDR3 has 14 amino acids. CDR1 MNHEY and CDR2 SVGAGI come from the germline V gene. Trimming at V came to 6 bases and at J to 7 bases, leaving 10 bases not matched to a gene. The CDR3 bases are TGTGCCAGCAGCTTGCCAGGGGGCCCGGGGACCCAGTACTTC. Encoded protein: CASSLPGGPGTQYF.

V usage is TRBV18 and J usage is TRBJ2-1; 9 bases agree with TRBD2. CDR3 size: 16 residues. V was pared by 3 bases and J by 1 base, with 4 bases of the junction left unmatched. Per germline, CDR1 KGHSH and CDR2 LQKENI. CDR3 region: CASSPQLAGSYNEQFF. The CDR3 DNA is TGTGCCAGCTCACCCCAGCTAGCGGGGTCCTACAATGAGCAGTTCTTC.

This clonotype was observed a handful of times. The CDR3 protein is CASSSGTGVHNEQFF. CDR3 nucleotides: TGTGCCAGCAGCTCCGGGACAGGGGTCCACAATGAGCAGTTCTTC. J is TRBJ2-1 and V is TRBV11-1; 10 bases align to TRBD1. Germline V lookup: CDR1 SGHAT, CDR2 FQDESV (reference sequence). The CDR3 is 15 residues long. J was trimmed by 5 bases and V by 4 bases; bases with no gene match: 5.

J is TRBJ2-5 and V is TRBV7-9; TRBD2 matches at 9 bases. Germline-derived CDR1 and CDR2 are SEHNR and FQNEAQ (reference sequence). The CDR3 is 15 residues long. Trimming at V came to 3 bases and at J to 11 bases, leaving 13 bases not matched to a gene. The chain's CDR3 is CASSFGGGASDEQYF. CDR3 coding DNA: TGTGCCAGCAGCTTCGGCGGGGGGGCGTCGGATGAGCAGTACTTC. The whole variable domain, filled in from reference TRBV7-9 and TRBJ2-5, reads DTGVSQNPRHKITKRGQNVTFRCDPISEHNRLYWYRQTLGQGPEFLTYFQNEAQLEKSRLLSDRFSAERPKGSFSTLEIQRTEQGDSAMYLCASSFGGGASDEQYFGPGTRLLVL.

V is TRBV7-3 and J is TRBJ2-1; D unresolved. Trimming left V 6 bases short and J 4 bases short, with 16 bases between. This CDR3 has 15 residues. The V gene's germline CDR1 is SGHTA and CDR2 FQGTGA. CDR3 region: CASSKEIRGYNEQFF. The CDR3 region has the DNA TGTGCCAGCAGTAAGGAGATTCGCGGATACAATGAGCAGTTCTTC.

The rearrangement joins TRBV10-3 to TRBJ2-3; weak D call: TRBD2 (6 bases). Germline CDR1 reads ENHRY; CDR2 reads SYGVKD. The CDR3 has 14 residues. V dropped 10 bases and J dropped 2 bases, with 16 bases sitting between them. CDR3 sequence: CASSTWDSTDTQYF. The CDR3 bases are TGTGCCAGCAGCACCTGGGACTCCACAGATACGCAGTATTTT.

The chain has TRBV6-4 and TRBJ1-5; D unresolved. V lost 6 bases and J 1 base, leaving 7 bases between the germline ends. The CDR3 consists of 13 residues. Germline loops: CDR1 MRHNA, CDR2 SNTAGT. CDR3 protein: CASSPMSNQPQHF. CDR3 nucleotides: TGTGCCAGCAGCCCTATGAGCAATCAGCCCCAGCATTTT.

This clonotype was recorded a few times. The rearrangement links TRBV18 to TRBJ1-4; tentative D call: TRBD1 (5 bases). The CDR3 loop spans 16 amino acids. Per germline, CDR1 KGHSH and CDR2 LQKENI. Trimming took off 2 bases at V and 7 bases at J, with 17 bases between the two ends. CDR3 nucleotides: TGTGCCAGCTCACCAAGCTCCCCAGGGTTTAGTGAAAAACTGTTTTTT. This sequence encodes CASSPSSPGFSEKLFF.

The chain employs TRBV27 and TRBJ2-4; TRBD2 matches at 7 bases. The J call may not be correct, given that the DNA end is closer to TRBJ2-7. This CDR3 contains 16 residues. Germline assignment: CDR1 MNHEY and CDR2 SMNVEV (reference sequence). CDR3 nucleotide sequence: TGTGCCAGCAGTGCCGAGGGGACCGGGGGGATCTACGAGCAGTACTTC. This encodes CASSAEGTGGIYEQYF.

This clonotype showed up just a few times. V usage is TRBV4-3 and J usage is TRBJ1-4, with unresolved D. Trimming shortened V by 0 bases and J by 1 base, and 9 bases separated the two germline ends. CDR1 and CDR2 (germline): LGHNA, YSLEER. CDR3 length equals 16 residues. The CDR3 nucleotides are TGCGCCAGCAGCCAAGATCCACCAGAAACTAATGAAAAACTGTTTTTT. It codes for CASSQDPPETNEKLFF.

In this sample, this clonotype turned up a few times. J is TRBJ1-5 and V is TRBV6-5; possible D gene TRBD1, 6 bases. Germline V gene sequence: CDR1 MNHEY, CDR2 SVGAGI. V was clipped by 0 bases and J by 7 bases, with 16 bases between them. The CDR3 is 16 amino acids. The CDR3 nucleotides read TGTGCCAGCAGTTACTCAGACAGGCCGGCGCGGCAGCCCCAGCATTTT. This encodes CASSYSDRPARQPQHF.

This chain joins TRBV29-1 and TRBJ2-1; 10 positions agree with TRBD2. With V trimmed by 4 bases and J by 3 bases, 3 bases remained unmatched. Germline V gene sequence: CDR1 SQVTM, CDR2 ANQGSEA. The CDR3 contains 14 residues. CDR3 DNA: TGCAGCGTTGTAGCGGGGGGATACTACAATGAGCAGTTCTTC. This codes for CSVVAGGYYNEQFF.

This clonotype came up a few times. The chain is built from TRBV12-3 or TRBV12-4 and TRBJ2-7; D gene unclear. Trimming took off 6 bases at V and 0 bases at J, with 15 bases between the two ends. The CDR3 is 15 residues long. As DNA, the CDR3 is TGTGCCAGCAGCCGCGGTTCGGGTTACTCCTACGAGCAGTACTTC. Its translation is CASSRGSGYSYEQYF.

This clonotype was observed once. The chain couples TRBV5-1 to TRBJ1-5; D ambiguous. The CDR3 covers 15 residues. V lost 0 bases and J 6 bases, leaving 13 bases between the germline ends. Germline lookup yields CDR1 SGHRS and CDR2 YFSETQ. The CDR3 DNA sequence: TGCGCCAGCAGCTTGGAGGGTGAGGACGGTCAGCCCCAGCATTTT. This codes for CASSLEGEDGQPQHF.

This chain connects TRBV7-2 to TRBJ2-7, with 9 positions matching TRBD2. CDR1 SGHTA and CDR2 FQGNSA come from the germline V gene. CDR3 length: 15 amino acids. V dropped 1 base and J dropped 3; count of bases not matched to a gene: 4. The CDR3 nucleotides read TGTGCCAGCAGCTTAGTCCCTAGCGGGGTCTACGAGCAGTACTTC. Its protein product is CASSLVPSGVYEQYF.

This chain connects TRBV6-6 to TRBJ2-3; 8 bases align to TRBD2. Germline V gene sequence: CDR1 MNHNY, CDR2 SVGAGI (reference sequence). The V gene end was trimmed by 3 bases and the J gene end by 2 bases; junction bases not matched to a gene: 4. The CDR3 sequence is 15 residues long. CDR3 amino acids: CASSYSGANTDTQYF. Written as DNA, the CDR3 is TGTGCCAGCAGTTATAGCGGGGCAAACACAGATACGCAGTATTTT.

V is TRBV6-2 or TRBV6-3 and J is TRBJ2-7, with D possibly being TRBD1 (5 bases). The CDR3 is made up of 15 amino acids. Germline CDR1 is MNHEY and CDR2 is SVGEGT. With 2 bases removed from V and 0 bases from J, the gap between germline ends came to 11 bases. DNA for the CDR3: TGTGCCAGCAGTTACCCCCGGACACTCTCCTACGAGCAGTACTTC. This codes for CASSYPRTLSYEQYF.

The V gene is TRBV11-1, the J gene TRBJ2-7; 7 positions match TRBD2. The CDR3 loop spans 14 amino acids. The V gene end was trimmed by 1 base and the J gene end by 6 bases; junction bases not matched to a gene: 6. In germline, CDR1 is SGHAT, CDR2 FQDESV (reference sequence). This chain's CDR3 is CASSLEAGGSEQYF. CDR3 coding DNA: TGTGCCAGCAGCTTAGAGGCCGGGGGGAGCGAGCAGTACTTC.